This T cell receptor beta chain is from a study of blood T cell repertoires in COVID-19. Study-level information: Collection of acute and convalescent COVID-19 samples took place in the United States, Italy and Spain. Sources were T cells, B-cell-depleted T cells, or PBMCs; the material itself was cDNA or gDNA.

V lost 6 bases to trimming and J lost 9 bases, with 11 bases between them. CDR3 size: 12 residues. Germline CDR1 SNHLY, CDR2 FYNNEI. The assay was immunoSEQ multiplex PCR, and TCRdb's table has in-frame clones only and misses some. Of a few hundred thousand clones listed, 85% to 90% were seen once; the top ten hold about 1%. The sequence was obtained from a woman aged 40-49 years with COVID-19, enrolled during active disease. The sequencing input was peripheral blood. The chain combines TRBV2 with TRBJ2-2; D is perhaps TRBD1 (5 bases). The CDR3 DNA is TGTGCCAGCAGAGACAGCTACTGGGAGCTGTTTTTT. Translation gives CASRDSYWELFF. Variable domain in full (rest from reference TRBV2 and TRBJ2-2): EPEVTQTPSHQVTQMGQEVILRCVPISNHLYFYWYRQILGQKVEFLVSFYNNEISEKSEIFDDQFSVERPDGSNFTLKIRSTKLEDSAMYFCASRDSYWELFFGEGSRLTVL.